The clone carrying this T cell receptor beta chain was counted only a few times. Its antigen remains unknown. This record belongs to a study of T-cell memory formation after mild COVID-19. Employing constant-segment primers, 5'RACE generated TCR alpha and TCR beta cDNA libraries bearing sample barcodes and UMIs. Each CDR3 protein gets one entry after TCRdb re-called the 5' RACE reads with MiXCR. The sample comprises roughly 600,000 distinct CDR3 sequences, about 20% of which are singletons, and 12% rests with the top ten. Trimming took 0 bases from V and 2 from J, leaving 9 bases between them. Germline V gene lookup returns CDR1 DFQATT and CDR2 SNEGSKA (reference sequence). The CDR3 is 14 residues long. Study-level findings and limits: Clonal second-wave expansions that peaked on day 37 had unconfirmed SARS-CoV-2 specificity. Among contracting clones, CD4+ were mainly CM/EM and CD8+ enriched in EMRA.

The chain carries TRBV20-1 and TRBJ2-3, with TRBD1 as a possible D gene (5 bases). Sequenced material: PBMCs or a T cell subset sorted from them (not recorded which). This sequence originates from an adult woman who had mild COVID-19 (a few samples of this study predate the infection). Cell type and time point are not known. The chain's CDR3 is CSARDSRATDTQYF. The CDR3 nucleotides are TGCAGTGCTAGAGATAGCAGGGCCACAGATACGCAGTATTTT.